This T cell receptor beta chain is drawn from a study of cytomegalovirus exposure and HLA in healthy donors (dated by TCRdb to about 2017). In terms of the full investigation: An earlier analysis of 587 of the donors reported approximately 260 Gb of sequence data and approximately 120 million unique TCR beta sequences obtained from some 170 million T cells. An early release covering 550 to 650 HLA-typed donors comprised about 290 gigabases of sequencing data and around 80 million unique TCR sequences. Among the approximately 400 genotyped donors, approximately 81% belonged to the genetic ancestry cluster associated with self-reported Caucasian donors. The study aimed to test whether signatures of past pathogen exposure could be identified by cataloging public T cell receptors. The T cell repertoires of roughly 660 subjects were profiled by immunosequencing and related to cytomegalovirus serostatus. In addition to the first cohort of around 670 subjects, a separate validation cohort of around 110 different subjects was used. The study combined high-throughput TCR immunosequencing, statistical association of individual TCRs with disease status, and machine learning to predict cytomegalovirus infection status. In a later analysis, previously published TCR beta repertoires from about 670 donors were re-analyzed and high-resolution HLA genotyping was added so that TCR occurrence patterns could be studied. Rather than drawing on any new phenotypic data, the later analysis identified candidate immune exposures from TCR beta sequences and the way those sequences occurred across donors. An earlier analysis of several hundred of the donors applied high-throughput TCR beta sequencing to assess whether each TCR beta V gene segment acted as functional or pseudogenic. Donor age, sex, ethnicity and CMV serostatus were compiled together with the repertoire data. A later genetic analysis used genome-wide SNP genotypes for about 60% of the roughly 670 donors, treating that subset as a discovery cohort. Every repertoire in the discovery cohort had been generated on one and the same sequencing platform. Both class I and class II loci were covered by HLA typing, at four-digit resolution. Typing coverage differed by locus: A, B, C, DRB1 and DQB1 were typed in roughly 629-640 donors, DQA1 in 500 to 550, DPA1 in approximately 610, and DPB1 in around 440. A few DR-DQ haplotypes were treated as single units for association and clustering because of strong linkage in the cohort. Among some 400 genotyped donors of the cohort, an average of approximately 250,000 unique TCR beta nucleotide sequences were sequenced per donor, roughly 18% of them non-productive.

The cohort was made up of hundreds of healthy bone marrow donors. All cohort members were sampled while nominally healthy, although unrecorded immune exposures were likely present. The donor tested CMV seronegative and was one of the 352 seronegative cohort members. A peripheral blood sample was collected from each donor, and TCR beta sequencing was performed on peripheral blood mononuclear cells. Genomic DNA extraction from the blood cell samples was performed with the Qiagen DNeasy Blood Extraction Kit. Study-wide conclusions, independent of this receptor: For the cohort, immune exposure information was limited to CMV serostatus. It was suggested by the authors that the approach could potentially be generalized to other disease states and immunological phenotypes. The study gave a list of more than 150 TCR beta chains associated with cytomegalovirus. The classifier was reported to diagnose cytomegalovirus status with high specificity and sensitivity in both the original cohort and the validation cohort. Most TCR sequences were seen in very few donors, while some public TCRs were found in many individuals. In a later analysis, the rate of TCR association differed among HLA loci, with DRB1 alleles having the most associated TCRs and HLA-C alleles having the fewest. Compared with the roughly 670-donor mean, donors in an Asian-associated ancestry cluster had fewer N-insertions in productive TCRs, according to a later genetic analysis. Over 15 rarely observed V segments, including chromosome 9 orphons, were excluded from the earlier analysis of a few hundred of the donors because counts were too low. According to a later analysis, most CMV-associated TCR beta chains appeared to be HLA-restricted, and the HLA associations seemed to be driven largely by CMV exposure. A cluster of highly shared sequence variants was judged likely to represent a technical artifact of the sequencing pipeline. A later genetic analysis associated a missense DCLRE1C variant with V-gene and J-gene trimming of TCR beta chains, and an independent cohort replicated the association. The 87-base-pair reads could not distinguish some IMGT-functional V segments, including TRBV6-2 and TRBV6-3, so those segments were excluded. Linkage disequilibrium might explain the correlated functional status among segregating V segments, but an unknown experimental factor could not be ruled out. Because HLA typing was unavailable for some donors at each locus, only the typed subset was used in association tests. A later analysis found that HLA-associated TCR beta chains were more clonally expanded and had lower generation probabilities than equally common non-associated chains. In an earlier analysis of some 540 of the donors, most TCR beta V segments appeared in productive rearrangements about 87% or about 30% of the time, broadly matching IMGT annotations. A further reported finding was that TCR beta sequences accurately predicted the HLA-A and HLA-B alleles for most subjects in the first cohort. In a later analysis, some 17,000 TCR beta sequences were associated with specific HLA alleles at a false discovery rate of 0.05. When HLA alleles, especially DR and DQ, strongly co-occurred, TCR associations were difficult to assign to individual alleles. Several of the top co-occurrence clusters appeared to be linked to parvovirus B19, influenza, CMV and Epstein-Barr virus, according to a later analysis. Only TCR beta chains were sequenced in this cohort, and the absence of alpha or paired-chain data limited detectable features. Presence/absence analyses assumed roughly uniform sequencing depth across donors, an assumption that may not hold. In vitro tests confirmed that a few of the cytomegalovirus-associated TCR beta chains recognize cytomegalovirus antigens.

A note on this clone: Its target antigen remains unknown. No much larger clone is present one base from it, and per-base qualities are unavailable.

Trimming leaves V shorter by 2 bases and J shorter by 2 bases, with the junction holding 3 bases beyond the gene matches. Inclusive of the bounding cysteine and phenylalanine, the CDR3 is 14 residues long. CDR3 DNA only is kept here, 42 bases in frame from base 1. The germline V gene (reference sequence) yields MNHNY for CDR1 and SVGAGI for CDR2. Library creation used the immunoSEQ multiplex PCR assay. For the multiplex PCR, a mixture combining 60 forward primers for TCR Vbeta segments and 13 reverse primers for TCR Jbeta segments was used. Amplification of the CDR3 region of rearranged TCR beta genes was performed with a multiplex PCR assay on genomic DNA. The Illumina HiSeq System was used to sequence the amplified TCR beta libraries as 87-base-pair reads. As for the authors' bioinformatics: A later analysis tallied around 87 million unique TCR beta chains across the 660 or so repertoires, and roughly 11 million of those chains were shared by two or more donors. Raw reads were error-corrected and collapsed into unique sequences with a nearest-neighbor algorithm that merged closely related sequences to remove PCR and sequencing errors. To assign V, D and J gene segments, CDR3 sequences were aligned to IMGT reference sequences. For a sequence to be retained, at least a six-nucleotide match to both a V gene segment and a J gene segment was required. Rearrangements were classified as productive when the CDR3 lacked stop codons and remained in frame with V and J, and all other rearrangements were classified as non-productive. CDR3 was defined according to IMGT convention as the region running from the second conserved V-encoded cysteine to the conserved J-encoded phenylalanine. Sequences without an unambiguous match to a single V gene segment were excluded from the earlier analysis of 450 to 750 of the donors. An earlier analysis of some 610 of the donors called V segments functional above 56.7% productive rearrangements and segregating when the between-donor standard deviation exceeded 5%. A statistical classification framework was built to diagnose cytomegalovirus status from the catalog of TCR beta chain sequences. V and J gene assignment, in a later analysis, came from comparing TCR nucleotide sequences with IMGT/GENE-DB human TR gene sequences. In a later analysis, CDR3 sequences and most-parsimonious VDJ recombination scenarios were assigned using the TCRdist pipeline. In a later analysis, each TCR beta chain was defined by its CDR3 amino acid sequence together with its V-gene family, and reads lacking a unique V-gene family were excluded. As a way to deal with suspected cross-contamination and a sequencing artifact, a later analysis dropped hundreds of nucleotide sequences that were highly shared and had low generation probability. For each public chain, a later analysis derived a clonal expansion index from normalized ranks of inferred template counts within each repertoire. In a later analysis, generation probabilities were computed with a VDJ recombination model fitted to out-of-frame rearrangements, and the resulting probabilities were checked against IGoR. In a later analysis, hypergeometric tests were used to score TCR-TCR, TCR-HLA and TCR-CMV co-occurrence, with a repertoire-size bias correction applied to TCR pairs. A later analysis estimated false discovery rates by permuting HLA or CMV assignments 20 times. In a later analysis, co-occurring TCRs were grouped using DBSCAN, and TCRdist sequence similarity was added for clustering within HLA-allele-positive subsets. Repertoires with fewer than 30,000 or more than 120,000 public chains, plus five repertoires with anomalous nucleotide sharing, were excluded from co-occurrence clustering. Imported from immuneACCESS, the table was reduced by TCRdb to in-frame sequences with V and J called. These copies leave out some clones; in studies compared against another copy, an unresolved V gene accounts for under half, and the cause of the remainder is not known. V and J calls and clone size follow that table, whereas D and trimming were derived from the DNA. This sample is represented by fewer than 100,000 clones; approximately 7.1% of them were singletons. The ten top clones hold about 2% of the sample.

Material for sequencing was PBMCs. This receptor was taken from a man in his forties or fifties in good health and CMV-seronegative. This chain joins TRBV6-6 to TRBJ2-7, with 7 junctional bases fitting TRBD2. The CDR3 has the sequence CASSYPGGTYEQYF. The sequence in DNA is TGTGCCAGCAGTTACCCCGGGGGGACCTACGAGCAGTACTTC.